Given below is one TCR beta chain in context. The data were taken from a study of memory CD4+ T cells and cytomegalovirus serostatus. The sort gate was single viable CD3+CD4+CD8-CD45RO+ cells for memory CD4+ T cells. Under the authors' procedure: After removing out-of-frame reads, approximately 2.2 million distinct TCRbeta sequences remained. Clones were read by immunoSEQ multiplex PCR, and TCRdb kept only the in-frame ones, dropping some. V and J calls and clone size are copied from that table; D and trimming were computed from the DNA. The data hold about 60,000 clones, with 80% observed a single time. The V and J ends lost 4 bases and 0 bases, in that order; junction bases with no gene match: 6. The CDR3 loop spans 15 amino acids. The germline V gene has CDR1 SGHRS and CDR2 YFSETQ.

Sample: memory CD4+ T cells from blood. The source is an adult in good health and CMV-seronegative. Some clones in this sample may be carry-over from other donors' samples. The genes are TRBV5-1 and TRBJ1-2, with 7 bases that match TRBD1. The CDR3 loop is CASSTAGGPNYGYTF. CDR3 DNA: TGCGCCAGCAGCACCGCAGGGGGGCCTAACTATGGCTACACCTTC.